Below, 20 T cell receptor beta chains from the same sample are listed, as sequenced in a study of T cells in women clearing cervical HPV infection. Using immunoSEQ multiplex PCR, the repertoire was profiled, and TCRdb retains in-frame clones only, with some absent. The repertoire table contains about 39,000 clones. Sequences were obtained from blood buffy coat. The receptors shown here come from a woman aged 18 to 69 with a cervical HPV16 infection that either progressed to CIN3+ or cleared (not recorded which).

In regard to this clone: Read coverage stops 3 residues before the CDR3 terminus; the germline J gene supplies the remainder. The genes are TRBV11-3 and TRBJ2-4; tentative D call: TRBD1 (6 bases). Germline V lookup: CDR1 SGHNT, CDR2 YENEEA. CDR3 size: 14 residues. V was pared by 4 bases and J by 8 bases, with 15 bases between. CDR3 protein: CASSYLNRVDIQYF. The DNA read from the CDR3 is TGTGCCAGCAGCTATTTGAACAGGGTAGACATT.

In the case of this clone: Coverage ceases 3 residues before the CDR3 finishes, and the germline J gene fills in the end. The V call is TRBV11-2, the J call TRBJ1-4; D remains unclear. Germline CDR1 and CDR2: SGHAT and FQNNGV. This CDR3 region has 15 residues. V was cut by 5 bases and J by 0 bases, with 10 bases left in between. The part of the CDR3 DNA that was read is TGTGCCAGCAGCCCCGGTCCTGCAACTAATGAAAAA. Its translation: CASSPGPATNEK. The CDR3 as a whole reads CASSPGPATNEKLFF.

Notes on this clone: The DNA ends 3 residues before the CDR3 does, and the rest of the CDR3 is filled in from the germline J gene. V and J are TRBV5-1 and TRBJ1-2; D gene unclear. The CDR3 runs 13 residues. CDR1 and CDR2 (germline): SGHRS, YFSETQ. V was shortened by 0 bases and J by 5 bases, with 8 bases between the two germline ends. The sequenced CDR3 bases are TGCGCCAGCAGCTTGGCAGACAAGTATGGC. Its protein is CASSLADKYG. The whole CDR3 is CASSLADKYGYTF.

Comments on this clone: Sequencing ends 3 residues short of the CDR3 end; the germline J gene provides the rest. The chain employs TRBV13 and TRBJ2-1, with 14 bases that match TRBD2. Germline V gene data show CDR1 as PRHDT and CDR2 as FYEKMQ (reference sequence). This CDR3 has 15 amino acids. V trimming: 5 bases; J trimming: 7 bases; junction bases outside the gene matches: 4. The CDR3 DNA, read in part, is TGTGCCAGCAGCAAGACTAGCGGGGGGGAAAATGAG. Its translation: CASSKTSGGENE. The full CDR3 protein is CASSKTSGGENEQFF.

A remark on this clone: The read comes to an end 3 residues before the CDR3 does, leaving the germline J gene to fill in the end. This chain joins TRBV18 and TRBJ2-3; 8 bases are shared with TRBD2. CDR3 length: 16 residues. V gave up 4 bases and J gave up 5 bases; unmatched junction bases: 11. Per germline, CDR1 KGHSH and CDR2 LQKENI. The CDR3 spells CASSRETSGGLDTQYF. Incomplete CDR3 DNA: TGTGCCAGCTCACGCGAAACTAGCGGCGGTTTAGATACG.

Notes on this clone: The read falls 3 residues short of the CDR3 end, and the missing part is taken from the germline J gene. The rearrangement uses TRBV18 and TRBJ1-2, with 11 nucleotides matching TRBD1. The CDR3 runs 16 residues. The germline CDR1 and CDR2 sequences are KGHSH and LQKENI. J gave up 2 bases and V 5 bases, and 7 bases lay outside the gene matches. The sequenced part of the CDR3 DNA is TGTGCCAGCTCAGCAACTGGGACAGGGGGGAACTATGGC. Its translation is CASSATGTGGNYG. The whole CDR3 sequence reads CASSATGTGGNYGYTF. Full variable domain (remainder filled in from reference TRBV18 and TRBJ1-2): NAGVMQNPRHLVRRRGQEARLRCSPMKGHSHVYWYRQLPEEGLKFMVYLQKENIIDESGMPKERFSAEFPKEGPSILRIQQVVRGDSAAYFCASSATGTGGNYGYTFGSGTRLTVV.

Concerning this clone itself: With the read ending 3 residues before the CDR3 end, the germline J gene is used to fill in that end. This chain joins TRBV7-9 and TRBJ1-2; D not resolved. The CDR3 is made up of 14 amino acids. CDR1 and CDR2 (germline): SEHNR, FQNEAQ (reference sequence). The V end lost 0 bases, the J end lost 6 bases, and 11 bases lay between the germline ends. The part of the CDR3 DNA that was read is TGTGCCAGCAGCTTAGCGGCGGGGTCGAATGGC. Translation: CASSLAAGSNG. The entire CDR3 protein reads CASSLAAGSNGYTF.

Remarks on this clone: The read finishes 3 residues shy of the CDR3 end, and the germline J gene is used to complete it. J is TRBJ2-7 and V is TRBV20-1; 12 nucleotides align to TRBD1. This CDR3 has 13 residues. The germline gives CDR1 DFQATT, CDR2 SNEGSKA (reference sequence). J gave up 5 bases and V 5 bases, and 4 bases lay outside the gene matches. The sequenced part of the CDR3 DNA is TGCAGTGCTGTGGGACAGGGGGCCAACGAG. Translation gives CSAVGQGANE. In full, the CDR3 reads CSAVGQGANEQYF.

On this clone itself: The read ends 3 residues shy of where the CDR3 ends; the end is completed using the germline J gene. The rearrangement joins TRBV6-1 to TRBJ2-5; 15 positions match TRBD2. The CDR3 consists of 15 residues. Trimming cost V 4 bases and J 3 bases; bases outside gene matches: 0. Germline-derived CDR1 and CDR2 are MNHNS and SASEGT. The DNA read from the CDR3 is TGTGCCAGCAGTGGGACTAGCGGGGGGGAAGAGACC. This sequence encodes CASSGTSGGEET. The CDR3 in its entirety is CASSGTSGGEETQYF.

The CDR3 sequence: CASSTRGSKNEQFF. The CDR3 DNA, read in part, is TGTGCCAGCAGTACTAGGGGGAGTAAGAATGAG. The chain couples TRBV6-2 or TRBV6-3 to TRBJ2-1, with D possibly being TRBD1 (6 bases). The read gets to within 3 residues of the CDR3 end, and the germline J gene fills in the rest. The CDR3 totals 14 residues. The ends were cut back, 5 bases at V and 7 bases at J, with 15 bases in the middle. The germline V gene has CDR1 MNHEY and CDR2 SVGEGT.

Concerning this clone itself: The read ends 3 residues shy of where the CDR3 ends; the end is completed using the germline J gene. The chain is built from TRBV7-3 and TRBJ2-1, with a weak D call TRBD1 (6 bases). CDR3 length: 16 amino acids. Trimming shortened V by 0 bases and J by 0 bases, and 9 bases separated the two germline ends. In germline, CDR1 is SGHTA, CDR2 FQGTGA. CDR3 sequence: CASSLTGAASYNEQFF. The sequenced part of the CDR3 DNA is TGTGCCAGCAGCTTAACGGGGGCGGCCTCCTACAATGAG.

On this clone itself: The CDR3 extends 3 residues past the end of the read, so its final part is completed from the germline J gene. The rearrangement uses TRBV5-4 and TRBJ2-5; 9 nucleotides line up with TRBD2. The V and J ends lost 4 bases and 5 bases, in that order; junction bases with no gene match: 12. Germline values: CDR1 SGHNT, CDR2 YYREEE (reference sequence). CDR3 size: 16 residues. CDR3 residues: CASSRAGGLYEETQYF. CDR3 DNA, as far as it was read: TGTGCCAGCAGCAGAGCGGGGGGCCTCTACGAGGAGACC.

The part of the CDR3 DNA that was read is TGTGCCAGGAGGGGGACCCTTAATGAAAAA. It specifies CARRGTLNEK. The CDR3, in full, reads CARRGTLNEKLFF. The chain is built from TRBV19 and TRBJ1-4; TRBD1 might be the D (6 bases). Read data end 3 residues before the CDR3 end; the end is taken from the germline J gene. Germline V gives CDR1 LNHDA, CDR2 SQIVND (reference sequence). V lost 9 bases and J lost 4, with 12 bases in between. This CDR3 has 13 amino acids.

The sequenced part of the CDR3 DNA is TGTGCCAGTACTATCAGGGGGGACACCGGGGAG. Translating it yields CASTIRGDTGE. The full CDR3 reads CASTIRGDTGELFF. The rearrangement joins TRBV19 to TRBJ2-2, with D possibly matching TRBD1 (7 bases). The read comes to an end 3 residues before the CDR3 does, leaving the germline J gene to fill in the end. CDR1 and CDR2 from the germline V gene are LNHDA and SQIVND (reference sequence). This CDR3 spans 14 amino acids. V was clipped by 7 bases and J by 3 bases, with 12 bases between them.

Of note for this clone: Read data end 3 residues before the CDR3 end; the end is taken from the germline J gene. The chain is built from TRBV6-1 and TRBJ2-1; 7 nucleotides match TRBD1. The CDR3 consists of 16 residues. Trimming took 4 bases from V and 3 from J; bases not matched to a gene: 9. Germline V lookup: CDR1 MNHNS, CDR2 SASEGT. CDR3 bases read: TGTGCCAGCAGTGTGGGGGACAGCACATTCTACAATGAG. This codes for CASSVGDSTFYNE. In full, the CDR3 is CASSVGDSTFYNEQFF.

To note about this clone: The read ends 3 residues shy of where the CDR3 ends; the end is completed using the germline J gene. V and J are TRBV7-2 and TRBJ2-5, with D possibly TRBD2 on 6 matching bases. The V gene's germline CDR1 is SGHTA and CDR2 FQGNSA. V was shortened by 2 bases and J by 5 bases, with 12 bases between the two germline ends. This CDR3 region has 14 residues. The CDR3 bases that were read are TGTGCCAGCAGCTTAATGGCGGGGCGGGAGACC. Encoded protein: CASSLMAGRET. The whole CDR3 sequence reads CASSLMAGRETQYF.

On this clone: The read gets to within 3 residues of the CDR3 end, and the germline J gene fills in the rest. The chain links TRBV7-2 to TRBJ1-1, with D uncertain. The CDR3 sequence is 13 residues long. Germline values: CDR1 SGHTA, CDR2 FQGNSA. V was pared by 5 bases and J by 3 bases, with 10 bases between. CDR3 region: CASSPRYDTEAFF. The DNA read from the CDR3 is TGTGCCAGCAGCCCAAGGTACGACACTGAA.

Concerning this clone itself: One junction end disagrees with the germline gene, perhaps due to a read error. The CDR3 goes on 3 residues after the read ends, and that part is filled in from the germline J gene. The chain uses TRBV6-1 and TRBJ1-2, with D unresolved. Germline V gene data show CDR1 as MNHNS and CDR2 as SASEGT. The CDR3 runs to 15 residues. The CDR3 protein is CASGDGVVINYGYTF. CDR3 bases read: TGTGCCAGCGGTGACGGTGTAGTTATTAACTATGGC.

Turning to this clone: The read terminates 3 residues ahead of where the CDR3 ends, so the germline J gene completes it. This chain uses TRBV5-1 with TRBJ1-6; tentatively, D is TRBD1 (5 bases). V lost 5 bases and J lost 6, with 9 bases in between. This CDR3 comprises 13 residues. In germline, CDR1 is SGHRS, CDR2 YFSETQ. The DNA read from the CDR3 is TGCGCCAGCAGTCGACAGTCTAATTCACCC. This codes for CASSRQSNSP. The full CDR3 protein reads CASSRQSNSPLHF.

Of note for this clone: The read ends 3 residues early relative to the CDR3; the germline J gene fills the gap. The chain joins TRBV23-1 to TRBJ1-1; 9 nucleotides match TRBD1. TRBV23-1 is assigned to the ORF class and has an uncertain function. The CDR3 is 16 amino acids. The V and J ends lost 4 bases and 5 bases, in that order; junction bases with no gene match: 11. The CDR3 DNA, read in part, is TGCGCCAGCAGTCGTACCGGGACAGGGAGGGTTACTGAA. Encoded protein: CASSRTGTGRVTE. The complete CDR3 reads CASSRTGTGRVTEAFF.